The clone carrying this T cell receptor (beta chain) turned up a few times. Its antigen is still unknown. The source of the sample is a study of T cell repertoires in cytomegalovirus infection. Across the study: Well-studied HLA-B-restricted CMV epitopes were used in the study alongside recently identified HLA-C-restricted ones. Both a matching HLA type and CMV infection were indicated by public TCR beta signatures. Study-wide results and limits: Predominance within the ex vivo response was attributable to HLA-C-restricted CMV-specific TCR beta clonotypes. Carriage of CMV together with the relevant HLA was identifiable through cumulative public TCR beta family frequency.

TCRdb re-called the reads through MiXCR, storing one row per CDR3 protein. The sample contains 360,000 or so distinct CDR3 sequences, about 32% of which appear only once. The CDR3 is made up of 15 amino acids. The germline gives CDR1 SEHNR, CDR2 FQNEAQ (reference sequence). V lost 5 bases and J 2 bases, leaving 14 bases between the germline ends. The sequence was collected from a human donor in good health (CMV status not recorded). Some clones in this sample may be carry-over from other donors' samples. Sequenced here: cultured PBMCs, sampled from culture after CMV antigen stimulation. V and J are TRBV7-9 and TRBJ2-3; weak D call: TRBD1 (6 bases). The CDR3 DNA is TGTGCCAGCAGCCCCAGCCCGGGACACACAGATACGCAGTATTTT. This translates into CASSPSPGHTDTQYF.